These 29 T cell receptor beta chains were sequenced from one sample in a study of T cells in Graves' hyperthyroidism and ophthalmopathy. What was amplified from RNA transcripts were TCR beta CDR3 regions. The HTBI primer set drove a first-round RT-PCR of the TCR CDR3. MiXCR was run by TCRdb on the multiplex PCR reads, yielding one entry per CDR3 protein. The table shows around 580,000 distinct CDR3 sequences, with around 46% occurring only once. Sequencing used peripheral blood or thyroid tissue (not recorded which). These receptor sequences come from a woman younger than 30 with Graves' hyperthyroidism.

This clonotype came up once. CDR3: CATSRGLAGTYEQYF. For the CDR3, the DNA is TGTGCCACCAGCAGAGGACTAGCGGGAACCTACGAGCAGTACTTC. The rearrangement uses TRBV15 and TRBJ2-7; 11 bases fit TRBD2. CDR3 length: 15 residues. Germline values: CDR1 LNHNV, CDR2 YYDKDF (reference sequence). V shed 1 base and J 2 bases; nucleotides not matched to a gene: 1.

This clonotype was recorded many times. The chain recombines TRBV3-1 with TRBJ2-5; D possibly matches TRBD1 or TRBD2 (5 bases each). The CDR3 contains 16 residues. The V gene lost 4 bases and the J gene lost 5 bases, with 20 bases spanning the gap. Germline loops: CDR1 LGHDT, CDR2 YNNKEL (reference sequence). The CDR3 region is CASSLLTRGDGETQYF. The CDR3 bases are TGTGCCAGCAGCCTCCTTACCAGAGGGGACGGGGAGACCCAGTACTTC.

The chain is built from TRBV20-1 and TRBJ2-7, with 14 positions matching TRBD2. V gave up 1 base and J gave up 7 bases; unmatched junction bases: 12. CDR1 DFQATT and CDR2 SNEGSKA come from the germline V gene (reference sequence). The CDR3 sequence is 17 residues long. The CDR3 sequence is CSARVGLAGGGYNEQYF. The CDR3 DNA is TGCAGTGCTAGAGTTGGACTAGCGGGAGGAGGTTACAATGAGCAGTACTTC.

This clonotype was detected ten times or more. V is TRBV4-3 and J is TRBJ2-7; D remains unclear. From germline, CDR1 is LGHNA and CDR2 YSLEER. The CDR3 loop spans 14 amino acids. Trimming shortened V by 4 bases and J by 1 base, and 11 bases separated the two germline ends. CDR3 DNA: TGCGCCAGCAGCCCGGACCCAAGGTCCTACGAGCAGTACTTC. As protein: CASSPDPRSYEQYF.

Worth noting for this clonotype: A much larger clone lies one base from this, so it may be a read error. This chain connects TRBV11-2 to TRBJ1-2; D unresolved. Germline CDR1 is SGHAT and CDR2 is FQNNGV. The CDR3 is 11 residues long. Here the CDR3 reads CASSQEAGYAF. Here the CDR3 DNA reads TGTGCCAGCAGCCAAGAGGCGGGCTACGCCTTC.

The chain combines TRBV19 with TRBJ2-7; TRBD1 agrees at 10 bases. With V trimmed by 11 bases and J by 3 bases, 10 bases remained unmatched. There are 14 residues in the CDR3. Per germline, CDR1 LNHDA and CDR2 SQIVND (reference sequence). The CDR3 spells CAWSQGTGDYEQYF. As DNA, the CDR3 is TGTGCCTGGAGTCAAGGGACAGGGGACTACGAGCAGTACTTC.

There are a few counts of this clonotype. The chain combines TRBV3-1 with TRBJ2-2, with D perhaps TRBD1 (6 bases). The CDR3 totals 15 residues. Looked up from germline, CDR1 is LGHDT and CDR2 is YNNKEL (reference sequence). Trimming shortened V by 6 bases and J by 3 bases, and 14 bases separated the two germline ends. The CDR3 protein is CASSSDRLYTGELFF. The CDR3 coding sequence is TGTGCCAGCAGTTCAGACAGGCTGTACACCGGGGAGCTGTTTTTT.

The chain uses TRBV20-1 and TRBJ1-6, with D possibly matching TRBD1 (5 bases). Germline CDR1 DFQATT, CDR2 SNEGSKA (reference sequence). The ends were cut back, 7 bases at V and 9 bases at J, with 22 bases in the middle. The CDR3 loop spans 15 amino acids. CDR3 amino acids: CSVLPPGLGISPLHF. DNA for the CDR3: TGCAGTGTCCTACCCCCAGGGCTAGGAATTTCACCCCTCCACTTT.

The chain recombines TRBV12-3 or TRBV12-4 with TRBJ1-2; D might be TRBD1 (6 bases). The ends were cut back, 6 bases at V and 8 bases at J, with 13 bases in the middle. The CDR3 runs to 12 residues. This CDR3 is CASSYDRRGYTF. The CDR3 DNA reads TGTGCCAGCAGCTATGACAGGCGCGGCTACACCTTC.

This clonotype occurred once. This may be a read error: a much more frequent sequence differs by one nucleotide. The V gene is TRBV10-3, the J gene TRBJ2-2; TRBD1 matches at 8 bases. In germline, CDR1 is ENHRY, CDR2 SYGVKD. This CDR3 contains 15 residues. DNA of the CDR3: TGTGTCATCAGTGTTGACAGGGGCGATACCGGGGAGCTGTTTTTT. It specifies CVISVDRGDTGELFF.

This clonotype was picked up one time. A much more abundant neighbour one base away suggests this may be a read error. The chain couples TRBV12-5 to TRBJ1-2; D unclear. CDR3 length equals 12 residues. Germline CDR1 is LGHNT and CDR2 is FRNRAP. CDR3 region: CASGSANHGYTF. CDR3 bases: TGTGCTAGTGGTTCTGCTAACCATGGCTACACCTTC.

This clonotype came up many times. This sequence joins TRBV6-6 and TRBJ2-5; unclear D gene. The CDR3 covers 14 residues. Trimming pared 0 bases from V and 5 bases from J, leaving 10 bases between. The germline V gene has CDR1 MNHNY and CDR2 SVGAGI (reference sequence). The CDR3 sequence: CASSYSKGRETQYF. CDR3 DNA sequence: TGTGCCAGCAGTTACTCGAAGGGTCGGGAGACCCAGTACTTC.

The chain employs TRBV20-1 and TRBJ2-5, with D possibly being TRBD2 (6 bases). From germline, CDR1 is DFQATT and CDR2 SNEGSKA (reference sequence). The CDR3 consists of 12 residues. Trimming cost V 5 bases and J 4 bases, with 11 bases left between them. This CDR3 reads CSAAVGGETQYF. The CDR3 bases are TGCAGTGCTGCCGTGGGGGGAGAGACCCAGTACTTC.

This clonotype was observed at least ten times. The gene calls are TRBV7-3 and TRBJ2-2, with D unclear. The CDR3 has 13 amino acids. Trimming took off 5 bases at V and 6 bases at J, with 10 bases between the two ends. The germline gives CDR1 SGHTA, CDR2 FQGTGA. CDR3 in DNA: TGTGCCAGCAGCGCAGACGGTTCCGGGGAGCTGTTTTTT. Its translation is CASSADGSGELFF. Supplemented by reference TRBV7-3 and TRBJ2-2, the full variable domain reads GAGVSQTPSNKVTEKGKYVELRCDPISGHTALYWYRQSLGQGPEFLIYFQGTGAADDSGLPNDRFFAVRPEGSVSTLKIQRTERGDSAVYLCASSADGSGELFFGEGSRLTVL.

This clonotype was counted at least ten times. This chain uses TRBV27 with TRBJ1-1; D possibly corresponds to TRBD1 (6 bases). The V gene's germline CDR1 is MNHEY and CDR2 SMNVEV (reference sequence). This CDR3 contains 14 residues. Trimming pared 7 bases from V and 5 bases from J, leaving 17 bases between. The CDR3 is CASIGTKTGTEAFF. DNA of the CDR3: TGTGCCAGCATTGGTACTAAGACAGGTACTGAAGCTTTCTTT.

V is TRBV24-1 and J is TRBJ2-1; TRBD1 agrees at 9 bases. V was clipped by 4 bases and J by 1 base; unmatched bases: 7. Germline V gives CDR1 KGHDR, CDR2 SFDVKD. There are 17 residues in the CDR3. The CDR3 DNA reads as TGTGCCACCAGTGAGTTGCCGGGACAGGGATCCTACAATGAGCAGTTCTTC. Residues: CATSELPGQGSYNEQFF.

V is TRBV11-3 and J is TRBJ2-7; tentative D call: TRBD2 (6 bases). Trimming cost V 10 bases and J 5 bases, with 21 bases left between them. From germline, CDR1 is SGHNT and CDR2 YENEEA. The length of the CDR3 is 14 residues. CDR3 amino acids: CATTSGVNTDEQYF. CDR3 in DNA: TGTGCCACAACCTCGGGGGTCAACACTGACGAGCAGTACTTC.

The chain recombines TRBV10-3 with TRBJ1-5; D is undetermined. This CDR3 is 17 amino acids long. V lost 4 bases and J 1 base, leaving 17 bases between the germline ends. CDR1 and CDR2 (germline): ENHRY, SYGVKD. CDR3 sequence (DNA): TGTGCCATCAGTGCTAGAGATAGGGCAGAGAGCAATCAGCCCCAGCATTTT. This translates into CAISARDRAESNQPQHF.

This chain connects TRBV12-3 or TRBV12-4 to TRBJ2-7, with a tentative D call TRBD1 (5 bases). Trimming left V 6 bases short and J 2 bases short, with 14 bases between. This CDR3 is built from 14 residues. The CDR3 DNA is TGTGCCAGCAGCCAAGGGGCTGTTGCCTACGAGCAGTACTTC. This codes for CASSQGAVAYEQYF.

This clonotype came up many times. The chain combines TRBV11-3 with TRBJ1-4, with 7 bases identical to TRBD1. The junction had 10 bases not matched to a gene; V was cut back by 2 bases and J by 10 bases. The CDR3 runs 15 residues. Germline lookup yields CDR1 SGHNT and CDR2 YENEEA. The CDR3 nucleotides read TGTGCCAGCAGCTTACGGACAGGCTTTGAGGGAAAACTGTTTTTT. Encoded protein: CASSLRTGFEGKLFF.

V and J are TRBV19 and TRBJ2-3; 14 bases line up with TRBD2. The V and J ends lost 4 bases and 5 bases, in that order; junction bases with no gene match: 5. The CDR3 runs to 16 residues. In germline, CDR1 is LNHDA, CDR2 SQIVND (reference sequence). CDR3 sequence: CASSNGLAGGQDTQYF. The CDR3 bases are TGTGCCAGTAGTAACGGACTAGCGGGAGGACAAGATACGCAGTATTTT.

The chain couples TRBV7-9 to TRBJ1-1; tentatively, D is TRBD1 (6 bases). This CDR3 spans 21 amino acids. Germline lookup yields CDR1 SEHNR and CDR2 FQNEAQ (reference sequence). Trimming took off 1 base at V and 4 bases at J, with 31 bases between the two ends. This chain's CDR3 is CASSLGRLADSTFRRGTEAFF. For the CDR3, the DNA is TGTGCCAGCAGCTTAGGACGGCTAGCGGACAGCACTTTCCGGAGGGGCACTGAAGCTTTCTTT.

This clonotype has ten or more counts. The chain links TRBV7-3 to TRBJ2-7, with 12 bases that match TRBD2. This CDR3 is built from 15 residues. CDR1 and CDR2 (germline): SGHTA, FQGTGA. Trimming cost V 5 bases and J 3 bases; bases outside gene matches: 5. The CDR3 DNA reads as TGTGCCAGCAGCATGACTAGCGGGAGTAGCTACGAGCAGTACTTC. This sequence encodes CASSMTSGSSYEQYF.

The V gene is TRBV20-1, the J gene TRBJ1-1; the D gene is possibly TRBD1 (6 bases). Germline values: CDR1 DFQATT, CDR2 SNEGSKA (reference sequence). The CDR3 has 15 residues. Trimming removed 5 bases at V and 1 base at J, with 17 bases between. The CDR3 loop reads CSAVVSGTRNTEAFF. The CDR3 region has the DNA TGCAGTGCTGTAGTCTCCGGGACAAGGAACACTGAAGCTTTCTTT.

The table lists this clonotype with a few counts. The chain is built from TRBV6-6 and TRBJ1-4, with 7 nucleotides matching TRBD1. CDR3 length equals 15 residues. From germline, CDR1 is MNHNY and CDR2 SVGAGI (reference sequence). The V and J ends lost 5 bases and 4 bases, in that order; junction bases with no gene match: 7. CDR3 DNA: TGTGCCAGCAGTGCACGAGGACAGGTTAATGAAAAACTGTTTTTT. Translating gives CASSARGQVNEKLFF.

This clonotype has ten or more counts. The V and J genes are TRBV7-6 and TRBJ2-5; TRBD1 matches 9 bases. The CDR3 sequence is 14 residues long. Germline V gene sequence: CDR1 SGHVS, CDR2 FNYEAQ. J gave up 5 bases and V 7 bases, and 8 bases lay outside the gene matches. The CDR3 region is CASTLGQGPETQYF. Here the CDR3 DNA reads TGTGCCAGCACCCTGGGACAGGGCCCGGAGACCCAGTACTTC.

Comment on this clonotype: Sequence at one end of the junction differs from germline and may be a read error. The chain uses TRBV5-1 and TRBJ2-7, with a tentative D call TRBD1 (5 bases). The germline CDR1 and CDR2 sequences are SGHRS and YFSETQ. The CDR3 extends over 13 amino acids. DNA of the CDR3: TGCGCCAGCAGCTTGGCCAGGGCCTACGAGCGGTACTTC. It encodes CASSLARAYERYF.

This clonotype was counted at least ten times. The chain uses TRBV29-1 and TRBJ1-1; maybe TRBD1 (6 bases). Germline CDR1 SQVTM, CDR2 ANQGSEA. The germline V and J ends were trimmed by 7 bases and 0 bases, with 9 bases remaining between them. The length of the CDR3 is 12 residues. CDR3 amino acids: CSEGDLNTEAFF. The CDR3 DNA reads as TGCAGCGAGGGGGATCTGAACACTGAAGCTTTCTTT.

With regard to this clonotype: Possible read error: a much larger clone is one base away. V usage is TRBV5-1 and J usage is TRBJ1-2, with D uncertain. The germline CDR1 and CDR2 sequences are SGHRS and YFSETQ. The CDR3 has 13 amino acids. The CDR3 reads CAGRAQENYGYTF. In nucleotides, the CDR3 is TGCGCCGGCAGAGCCCAAGAAAACTATGGCTACACCTTC.